Presented here are 28 T cell receptor beta chains from one specimen sequenced in a study of human T cells and chemical hapten exposure. Time point specified: patch test 2, 6 weeks after DPC sensitization. Stated treatment: therapeutic diphenylcyclopropenone sensitization with weekly scalp DPC. From the RACE reads, TCRdb called clonotypes with MiXCR, one entry per CDR3 protein. The sample has around 42,000 distinct CDR3 sequences; less than 4% are singletons. Sequencing used whole blood, obtained in connection with sensitization to the hapten diphenylcyclopropenone (DPC). Source of these receptors: a man aged 40-49 years with alopecia areata. Some clones in this sample may be carry-over from other donors' samples.

This clonotype was counted at least ten times. The gene calls are TRBV7-9 and TRBJ2-3; D may be TRBD2 (5 bases). The CDR3 is made up of 14 amino acids. V lost 5 bases and J 2 bases, leaving 11 bases between the germline ends. In germline, CDR1 is SEHNR, CDR2 FQNEAQ (reference sequence). This chain's CDR3 is CASSLGLSTDTQYF. The CDR3 DNA follows: TGTGCCAGCAGCCTTGGACTGTCCACAGATACGCAGTATTTT.

This clonotype was counted ten times or more. This sequence joins TRBV12-3 or TRBV12-4 and TRBJ2-2, with TRBD2 identical over 13 bases. The CDR3 consists of 18 residues. The V and J ends lost 5 bases and 3 bases, in that order; junction bases with no gene match: 9. The CDR3 nucleotides read TGTGCCAGCAGTCCGGGACTAGCGGGGAGCTGGGACACCGGGGAGCTGTTTTTT. Translating gives CASSPGLAGSWDTGELFF.

This clonotype has ten or more counts. This rearrangement joins TRBV27 to TRBJ2-1; 7 nucleotides match TRBD2. The CDR3 runs to 14 residues. V shed 6 bases, J shed 4 bases, and the junction held 6 bases outside the gene matches. The germline V gene has CDR1 MNHEY and CDR2 SMNVEV (reference sequence). The CDR3: CASSSGLTYNEQFF. CDR3 DNA: TGTGCCAGCAGCTCGGGACTAACTTACAATGAGCAGTTCTTC.

This clonotype has ten or more counts. In DNA form, the CDR3 reads TGTGCCAGCAGTCCCGGGACAGTTAGCACAGATACGCAGTATTTT. Encoded protein: CASSPGTVSTDTQYF. The chain has TRBV28 and TRBJ2-3; TRBD1 matches at 7 bases. The V gene's germline CDR1 is MDHEN and CDR2 SYDVKM. The CDR3 consists of 15 residues. J gave up 0 bases and V 5 bases, and 5 bases lay outside the gene matches.

In its sample, this clonotype was seen many times. The chain recombines TRBV24-1 with TRBJ2-2; D perhaps matches TRBD2 (6 bases). CDR1 KGHDR and CDR2 SFDVKD come from the germline V gene. The CDR3 covers 14 residues. V was shortened by 7 bases and J by 2 bases, with 10 bases between the two germline ends. The CDR3 DNA reads TGTGCCACCAGCGGGAGTATCAACACCGGGGAGCTGTTTTTT. This translates into CATSGSINTGELFF.

This clonotype was picked up many times. The chain links TRBV27 to TRBJ2-3; no reliable D call. This CDR3 is built from 13 residues. CDR1 MNHEY and CDR2 SMNVEV come from the germline V gene (reference sequence). The V and J ends lost 3 bases and 5 bases respectively, with 9 bases between them. The CDR3 here is CASSFALKDTQYF. The CDR3 coding sequence is TGTGCCAGCAGTTTCGCGCTAAAAGATACGCAGTATTTT.

This clonotype has ten or more counts. The V gene is TRBV10-3, the J gene TRBJ2-7; tentative D call: TRBD2 (6 bases). V gave up 2 bases and J gave up 0 bases, with 17 bases separating them. The CDR3 spans 17 residues. Germline CDR1 and CDR2: ENHRY and SYGVKD. As DNA, the CDR3 is TGTGCCATCAGTGAGCCAGGGCGGGGCGTGAGCTCCTACGAGCAGTACTTC. Translating it yields CAISEPGRGVSSYEQYF.

This clonotype was observed at least ten times. This sequence joins TRBV12-3 or TRBV12-4 and TRBJ1-5; the D gene is possibly TRBD1 (5 bases). CDR3 size: 14 residues. The V end was cut by 5 bases, the J end by 6 bases, with 14 bases between. The CDR3 region is CASSLEGATQPQHF. The CDR3 bases are TGTGCCAGCAGTCTCGAAGGGGCCACTCAGCCCCAGCATTTT.

This clonotype has a count of ten or more. Germline is not matched at one junction end, which may reflect a read error. V and J are TRBV28 and TRBJ2-2, with D tentatively TRBD1 (5 bases). CDR3 length: 15 residues. Germline lookup yields CDR1 MDHEN and CDR2 SYDVKM. The CDR3 DNA reads as TGTGCCGGCAGTTCCTCAGGGACGAACACCGGGGAGCTGTTTTTT. Protein: CAGSSSGTNTGELFF.

This clonotype was picked up many times. The chain carries TRBV5-4 and TRBJ2-5; 12 bases align to TRBD1. CDR3 length: 15 amino acids. CDR1 is SGHNT, CDR2 YYREEE, per germline (reference sequence). J was trimmed by 9 bases and V by 1 base; bases with no gene match: 7. CDR3 bases: TGTGCCAGCAGCTTGACCGGGACAGGGGGCGAGGCCCAGTACTTC. Translation: CASSLTGTGGEAQYF.

This clonotype occurred many times. The J gene is TRBJ2-7, the V gene TRBV9; 8 bases agree with TRBD2. The CDR3 extends over 14 amino acids. CDR1 is SGDLS and CDR2 is YYNGEE in the germline V gene. V shed 0 bases, J shed 7 bases, and the junction held 6 bases outside the gene matches. The CDR3, as DNA: TGTGCCAGCAGCGTAGCGGGAGGGCCCCGGGAGCAGTACTTC. This gives the protein CASSVAGGPREQYF.

At least ten counts were recorded for this clonotype. V usage is TRBV5-1 and J usage is TRBJ1-2; D gene ambiguous. Trimming pared 4 bases from V and 0 bases from J, leaving 16 bases between. The V gene's germline CDR1 is SGHRS and CDR2 YFSETQ. This CDR3 is 16 amino acids long. CDR3 DNA sequence: TGCGCCAGCAGCCCCCTTCAACAGCATTCTAACTATGGCTACACCTTC. Residues: CASSPLQQHSNYGYTF.

This clonotype has more than one count but fewer than ten. V is TRBV20-1 and J is TRBJ2-7; possibly TRBD1 or TRBD2 for D (6 bases each). The CDR3 runs to 14 residues. Germline CDR1 is DFQATT and CDR2 is SNEGSKA (reference sequence). Trimming removed 1 base at V and 9 bases at J, with 19 bases between. The CDR3, as DNA: TGCAGTGCTAGAGCCCCCGCACAGGGACTGGGGCAGTACTTC. Protein: CSARAPAQGLGQYF.

This rearrangement joins TRBV5-4 to TRBJ1-1; TRBD1 aligns across 8 bases. CDR1 SGHNT and CDR2 YYREEE come from the germline V gene (reference sequence). The CDR3 has 15 residues. The trim removed 1 base at V and 1 base at J, leaving 3 bases unmatched. The chain's CDR3 is CASSLWTGRNTEAFF. In DNA form, the CDR3 reads TGTGCCAGCAGCTTGTGGACAGGGAGGAACACTGAAGCTTTCTTT.

This clonotype has a count of ten or more. This chain links TRBV6-2 or TRBV6-3 with TRBJ2-1; TRBD1 is a possible D gene (5 bases). V was shortened by 7 bases and J by 3 bases, with 7 bases between the two germline ends. CDR1 MNHEY and CDR2 SVGEGT come from the germline V gene. This CDR3 comprises 12 residues. CDR3 bases: TGTGCCAGCAACAGGCTCTACAATGAGCAGTTCTTC. It is translated as CASNRLYNEQFF.

The sample holds a few counts of this clonotype. The CDR3 nucleotides are TGTGCCAGCAGTTGGGGGTACGACACTGAAGCTTTCTTT. Its translation is CASSWGYDTEAFF. J is TRBJ1-1 and V is TRBV28; D may be TRBD1 (5 bases). Germline CDR1 MDHEN, CDR2 SYDVKM. V gave up 4 bases and J gave up 3 bases, with 9 bases separating them. The CDR3 loop spans 13 amino acids.

This clonotype has a count of ten or more. The chain recombines TRBV20-1 with TRBJ2-7, with D hard to call. Germline CDR1 DFQATT, CDR2 SNEGSKA (reference sequence). The V end was cut by 0 bases, the J end by 4 bases, with 7 bases between. The CDR3 contains 12 residues. The CDR3 sequence is CSAREDQYEQYF. In DNA, the CDR3 is TGCAGTGCTAGAGAAGACCAGTACGAGCAGTACTTC.

This clonotype was seen a few times. The gene calls are TRBV9 and TRBJ2-7; a weak D match, TRBD2 (6 bases). The V and J ends lost 4 bases and 0 bases respectively, with 17 bases between them. Per the germline V gene, CDR1 is SGDLS and CDR2 is YYNGEE. This CDR3 is built from 16 residues. The CDR3 bases are TGTGCCAGCAGCCCCCAGGCGGGACTGAGCTCCTACGAGCAGTACTTC. It specifies CASSPQAGLSSYEQYF.

This clonotype was seen at least ten times. The chain couples TRBV20-1 to TRBJ2-5, with D maybe TRBD1 (6 bases). The CDR3 consists of 13 residues. The V gene's germline CDR1 is DFQATT and CDR2 SNEGSKA (reference sequence). Trimming shortened V by 6 bases and J by 5 bases, and 16 bases separated the two germline ends. The CDR3 bases are TGCAGTGCGTGGGTCTCAGGGGTGGAGACCCAGTACTTC. Protein product: CSAWVSGVETQYF.

This clonotype came up a few times. The chain recombines TRBV4-3 with TRBJ2-6; D is possibly TRBD1 (5 bases). Germline V gene sequence: CDR1 LGHNA, CDR2 YSLEER. The CDR3 is 19 amino acids. Trimming pared 1 base from V and 0 bases from J, leaving 16 bases between. As DNA, the CDR3 is TGCGCCAGCAGCCAAGTTTCGGGCAGGGTGAACTCTGGGGCCAACGTCCTGACTTTC. Translated: CASSQVSGRVNSGANVLTF.

This clonotype was found many times. This chain joins TRBV5-1 and TRBJ2-1; 11 nucleotides match TRBD2. V lost 3 bases to trimming and J lost 4 bases; unmatched junction nucleotides: 3. CDR1 is SGHRS and CDR2 is YFSETQ in the germline V gene. This CDR3 spans 15 amino acids. CDR3 residues: CASSSGTSGYNEQFF. CDR3 bases: TGCGCCAGCAGCTCCGGGACTAGCGGATACAATGAGCAGTTCTTC.

This clonotype has just a few counts. The V gene is TRBV7-9, the J gene TRBJ2-7; tentative D call: TRBD1 (5 bases). The V gene's germline CDR1 is SEHNR and CDR2 FQNEAQ (reference sequence). This CDR3 spans 13 amino acids. V was shortened by 5 bases and J by 3 bases, with 11 bases between the two germline ends. The CDR3: CASSPPTDYEQYF. The CDR3 DNA follows: TGTGCCAGCAGCCCCCCGACAGACTACGAGCAGTACTTC.

A few counts support this clonotype. The V call is TRBV7-8, the J call TRBJ2-3, with D possibly matching TRBD1 (6 bases). V lost 5 bases, J lost 3 bases, and 12 bases lay in between. Germline CDR1 reads SGHVS; CDR2 reads FQNEAQ. The length of the CDR3 is 14 residues. The DNA for the CDR3 is TGTGCCAGCAGCCCTTGGACAGAAACAGATACGCAGTATTTT. This sequence encodes CASSPWTETDTQYF.

This clonotype has just a few counts. The chain carries TRBV7-9 and TRBJ1-1; 7 bases agree with TRBD1. This CDR3 is built from 15 residues. Unmatched junction bases numbered 4, after V lost 2 bases and J lost 1 base. Germline CDR1 and CDR2: SEHNR and FQNEAQ (reference sequence). CDR3 sequence reads: CASSLRQGGNTEAFF. The CDR3 DNA reads TGTGCCAGCAGCTTACGGCAGGGGGGGAACACTGAAGCTTTCTTT.

This clonotype was seen many times. V is TRBV27 and J is TRBJ2-5; TRBD1 or TRBD2 may be the D gene (5 bases each). CDR1 is MNHEY and CDR2 is SMNVEV in the germline V gene (reference sequence). The CDR3 consists of 15 residues. The V end lost 6 bases, the J end lost 7 bases, and 21 bases lay between the germline ends. In DNA, the CDR3 is TGTGCCAGCAGGCGGGCAGGCCAGGGTCTTGGGACCCAGTACTTC. Translated: CASRRAGQGLGTQYF.

This clonotype was seen repeatedly, ten times or more. V gene TRBV28 combines with J gene TRBJ2-7; D is ambiguous. Trimming removed 6 bases at V and 5 bases at J, with 11 bases between. CDR3 length: 12 residues. The germline V gene encodes CDR1 MDHEN and CDR2 SYDVKM. CDR3 sequence (DNA): TGTGCCAGCAGACAGCCTGCCGACGAGCAGTACTTC. It codes for CASRQPADEQYF.

This clonotype was seen many times. The CDR3, as DNA: TGTGCCAGCAGTGAATCTGGAGCAGATACGCAGTATTTT. Residues: CASSESGADTQYF. This rearrangement joins TRBV25-1 to TRBJ2-3; D call uncertain. The CDR3 is made up of 13 amino acids. Germline assignment: CDR1 MGHDK and CDR2 SYGVNS. Trimming took off 1 base at V and 4 bases at J, with 6 bases between the two ends.

This clonotype was picked up many times. V gene TRBV29-1 combines with J gene TRBJ1-2, with 7 bases fitting TRBD1. Germline trimming cut 6 bases from V and 6 bases from J; bases unmatched to any gene: 1. Per the germline V gene, CDR1 is SQVTM and CDR2 is ANQGSEA. The CDR3 totals 10 residues. The CDR3 bases are TGCAGCGTAACAGGGGATGGCTACACCTTC. Translation gives CSVTGDGYTF.